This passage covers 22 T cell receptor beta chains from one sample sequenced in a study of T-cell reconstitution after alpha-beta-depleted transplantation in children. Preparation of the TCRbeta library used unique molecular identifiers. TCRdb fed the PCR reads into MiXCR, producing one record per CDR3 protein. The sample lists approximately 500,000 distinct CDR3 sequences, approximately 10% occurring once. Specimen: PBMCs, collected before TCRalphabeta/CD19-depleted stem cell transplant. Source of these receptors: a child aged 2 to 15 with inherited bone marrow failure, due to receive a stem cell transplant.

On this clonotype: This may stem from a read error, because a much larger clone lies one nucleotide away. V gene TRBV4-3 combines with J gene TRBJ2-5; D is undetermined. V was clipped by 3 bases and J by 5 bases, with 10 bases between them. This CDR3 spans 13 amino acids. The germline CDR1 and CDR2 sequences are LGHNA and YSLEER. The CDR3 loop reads CASSQTAWETQYF. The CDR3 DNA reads TGCGCCAGCAGCCAGACGGCCTGGGAGACCCAGTACTTC.

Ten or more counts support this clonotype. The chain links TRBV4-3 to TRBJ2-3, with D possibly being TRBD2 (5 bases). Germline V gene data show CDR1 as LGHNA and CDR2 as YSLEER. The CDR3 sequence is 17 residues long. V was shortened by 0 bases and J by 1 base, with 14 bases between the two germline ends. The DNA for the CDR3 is TGCGCCAGCAGCCAAGATTATCGGCGGGTGGGCACAGATACGCAGTATTTT. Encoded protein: CASSQDYRRVGTDTQYF.

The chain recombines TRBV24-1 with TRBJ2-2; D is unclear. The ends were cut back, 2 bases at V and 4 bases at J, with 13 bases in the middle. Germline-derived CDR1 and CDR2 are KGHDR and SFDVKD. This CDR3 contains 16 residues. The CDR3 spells CATSDWILGSTGELFF. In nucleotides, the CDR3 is TGTGCCACCAGTGATTGGATCCTAGGCAGCACCGGGGAGCTGTTTTTT.

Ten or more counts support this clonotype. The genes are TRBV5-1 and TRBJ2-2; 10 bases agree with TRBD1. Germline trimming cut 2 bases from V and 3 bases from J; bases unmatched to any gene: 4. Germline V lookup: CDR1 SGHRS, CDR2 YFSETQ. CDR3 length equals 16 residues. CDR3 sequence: CASSLAGQGYTGELFF. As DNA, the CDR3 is TGCGCCAGCAGCTTAGCGGGACAGGGGTACACCGGGGAGCTGTTTTTT.

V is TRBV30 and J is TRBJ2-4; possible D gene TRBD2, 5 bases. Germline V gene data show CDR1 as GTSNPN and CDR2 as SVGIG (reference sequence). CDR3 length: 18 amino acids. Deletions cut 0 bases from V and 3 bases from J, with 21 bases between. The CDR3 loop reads CAWSVWVEEVVVKNIQYF. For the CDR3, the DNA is TGTGCCTGGAGTGTCTGGGTAGAGGAGGTGGTTGTCAAAAACATTCAGTACTTC. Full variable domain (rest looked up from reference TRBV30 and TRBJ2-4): SQTIHQWPATLVQPVGSPLSLECTVEGTSNPNLYWYRQAAGRGLQLLFYSVGIGQISSEVPQNLSASRPQDRQFILSSKKLLLSDSGFYLCAWSVWVEEVVVKNIQYFGAGTRLSVL.

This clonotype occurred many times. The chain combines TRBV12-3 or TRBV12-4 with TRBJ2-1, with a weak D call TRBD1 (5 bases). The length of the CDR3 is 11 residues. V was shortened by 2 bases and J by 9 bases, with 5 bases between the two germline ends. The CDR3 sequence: CASSLQGEQFF. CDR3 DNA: TGTGCCAGCAGTTTACAGGGTGAGCAGTTCTTC.

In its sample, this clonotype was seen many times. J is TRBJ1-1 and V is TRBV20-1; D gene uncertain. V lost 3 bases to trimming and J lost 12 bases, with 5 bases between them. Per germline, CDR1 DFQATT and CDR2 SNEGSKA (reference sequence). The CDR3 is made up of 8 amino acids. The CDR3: CSASMPFF. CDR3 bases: TGCAGTGCTAGTATGCCTTTCTTT.

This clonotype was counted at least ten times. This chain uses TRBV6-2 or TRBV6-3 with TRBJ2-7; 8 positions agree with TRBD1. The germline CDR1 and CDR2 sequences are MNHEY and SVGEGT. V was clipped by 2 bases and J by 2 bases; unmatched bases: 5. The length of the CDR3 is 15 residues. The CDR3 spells CASSYVRTGPYEQYF. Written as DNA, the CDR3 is TGTGCCAGCAGTTACGTCCGGACAGGGCCCTACGAGCAGTACTTC.

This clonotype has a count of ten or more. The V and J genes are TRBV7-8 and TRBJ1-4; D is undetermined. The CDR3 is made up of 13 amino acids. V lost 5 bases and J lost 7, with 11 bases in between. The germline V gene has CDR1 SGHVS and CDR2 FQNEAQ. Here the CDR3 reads CASSARESEKLFF. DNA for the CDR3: TGTGCCAGCAGCGCCCGGGAAAGTGAAAAACTGTTTTTT.

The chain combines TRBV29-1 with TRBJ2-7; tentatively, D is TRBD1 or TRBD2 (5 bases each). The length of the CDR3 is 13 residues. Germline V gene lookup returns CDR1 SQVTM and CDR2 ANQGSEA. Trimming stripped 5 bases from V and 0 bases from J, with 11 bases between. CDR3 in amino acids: CSVSEGPSYEQYF. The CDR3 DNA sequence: TGCAGCGTTTCTGAGGGACCCTCCTACGAGCAGTACTTC.

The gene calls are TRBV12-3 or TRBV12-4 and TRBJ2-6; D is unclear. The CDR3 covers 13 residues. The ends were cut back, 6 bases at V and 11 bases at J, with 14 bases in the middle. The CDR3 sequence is CASSGEIPDVLTF. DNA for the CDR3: TGTGCCAGCAGCGGCGAGATCCCGGACGTCCTGACTTTC.

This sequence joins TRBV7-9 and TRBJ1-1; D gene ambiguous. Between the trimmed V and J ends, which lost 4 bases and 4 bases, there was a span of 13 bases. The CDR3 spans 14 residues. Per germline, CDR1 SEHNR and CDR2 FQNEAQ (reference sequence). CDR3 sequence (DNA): TGTGCCAGCAGCTGGGCGACGGTCCTCACTGAAGCTTTCTTT. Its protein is CASSWATVLTEAFF.

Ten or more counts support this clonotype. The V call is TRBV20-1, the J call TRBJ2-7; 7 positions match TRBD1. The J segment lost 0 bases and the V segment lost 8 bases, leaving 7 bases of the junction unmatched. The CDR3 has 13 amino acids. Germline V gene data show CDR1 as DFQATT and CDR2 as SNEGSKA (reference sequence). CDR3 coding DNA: TGCAGTTGCAAGGACAGGAGCTCCTACGAGCAGTACTTC. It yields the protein CSCKDRSSYEQYF.

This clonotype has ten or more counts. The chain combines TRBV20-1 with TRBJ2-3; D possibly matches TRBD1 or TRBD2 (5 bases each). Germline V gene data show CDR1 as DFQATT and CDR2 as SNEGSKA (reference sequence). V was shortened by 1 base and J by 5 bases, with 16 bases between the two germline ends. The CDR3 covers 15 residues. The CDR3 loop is CSARASTGAGDTQYF. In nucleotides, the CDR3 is TGCAGTGCTAGAGCCTCTACCGGGGCCGGAGATACGCAGTATTTT.

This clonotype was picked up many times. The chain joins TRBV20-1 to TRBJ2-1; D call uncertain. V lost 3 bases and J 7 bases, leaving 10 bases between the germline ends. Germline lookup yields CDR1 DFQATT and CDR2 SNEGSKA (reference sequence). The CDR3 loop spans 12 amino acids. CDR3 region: CSASKGYNEQFF. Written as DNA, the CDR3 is TGCAGTGCTAGTAAAGGTTATAATGAGCAGTTCTTC.

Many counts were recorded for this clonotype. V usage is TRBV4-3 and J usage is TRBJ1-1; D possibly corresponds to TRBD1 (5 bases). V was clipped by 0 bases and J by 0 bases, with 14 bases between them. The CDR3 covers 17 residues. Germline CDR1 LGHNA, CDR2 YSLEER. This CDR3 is CASSQEGDSRMNTEAFF. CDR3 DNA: TGCGCCAGCAGCCAAGAAGGAGACAGTCGGATGAACACTGAAGCTTTCTTT.

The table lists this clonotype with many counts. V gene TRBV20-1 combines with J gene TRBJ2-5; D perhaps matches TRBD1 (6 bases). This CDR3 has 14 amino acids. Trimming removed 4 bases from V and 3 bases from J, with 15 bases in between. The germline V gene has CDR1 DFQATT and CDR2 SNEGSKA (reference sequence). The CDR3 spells CSATAWTAKETQYF. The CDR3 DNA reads TGCAGTGCTACCGCATGGACAGCAAAAGAGACCCAGTACTTC.

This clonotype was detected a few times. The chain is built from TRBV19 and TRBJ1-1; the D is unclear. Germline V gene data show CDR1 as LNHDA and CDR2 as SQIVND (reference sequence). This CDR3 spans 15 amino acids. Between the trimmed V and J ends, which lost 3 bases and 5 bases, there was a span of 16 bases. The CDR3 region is CASSMNRAAWTEAFF. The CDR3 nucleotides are TGTGCCAGTAGTATGAATCGCGCCGCCTGGACTGAAGCTTTCTTT.

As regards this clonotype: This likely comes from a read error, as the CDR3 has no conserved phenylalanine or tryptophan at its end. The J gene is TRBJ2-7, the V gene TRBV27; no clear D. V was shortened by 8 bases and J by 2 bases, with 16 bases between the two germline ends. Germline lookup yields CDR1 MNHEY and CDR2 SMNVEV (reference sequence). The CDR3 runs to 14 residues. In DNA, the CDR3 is TGTGCCAGCCGGGCGAACGAGCCGCCCTACGAGCAGTACTAC. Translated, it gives CASRANEPPYEQYY.

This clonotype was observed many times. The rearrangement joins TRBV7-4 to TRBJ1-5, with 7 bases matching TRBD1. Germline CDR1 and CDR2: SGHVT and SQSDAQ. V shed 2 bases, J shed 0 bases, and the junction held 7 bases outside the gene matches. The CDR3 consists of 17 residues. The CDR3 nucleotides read TGTGCCAGCAGCTTAAACGACAGGGTTTATAGCAATCAGCCCCAGCATTTT. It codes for CASSLNDRVYSNQPQHF.

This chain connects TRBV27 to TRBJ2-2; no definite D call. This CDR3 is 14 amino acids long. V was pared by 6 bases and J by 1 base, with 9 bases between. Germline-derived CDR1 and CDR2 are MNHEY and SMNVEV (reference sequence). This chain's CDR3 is CASSLLRNTGELFF. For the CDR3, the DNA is TGTGCCAGCAGCCTTTTACGGAACACCGGGGAGCTGTTTTTT.

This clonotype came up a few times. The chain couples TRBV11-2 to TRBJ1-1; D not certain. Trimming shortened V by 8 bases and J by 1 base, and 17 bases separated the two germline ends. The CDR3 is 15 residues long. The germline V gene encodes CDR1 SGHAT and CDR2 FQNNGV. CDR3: CASPLPHGQNTEAFF. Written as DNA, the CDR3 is TGTGCCAGCCCCCTGCCACACGGCCAGAACACTGAAGCTTTCTTT. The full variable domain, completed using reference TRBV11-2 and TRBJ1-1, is EAGVAQSPRYKIIEKRQSVAFWCNPISGHATLYWYQQILGQGPKLLIQFQNNGVVDDSQLPKDRFSAERLKGVDSTLKIQPAKLEDSAVYLCASPLPHGQNTEAFFGQGTRLTVV.